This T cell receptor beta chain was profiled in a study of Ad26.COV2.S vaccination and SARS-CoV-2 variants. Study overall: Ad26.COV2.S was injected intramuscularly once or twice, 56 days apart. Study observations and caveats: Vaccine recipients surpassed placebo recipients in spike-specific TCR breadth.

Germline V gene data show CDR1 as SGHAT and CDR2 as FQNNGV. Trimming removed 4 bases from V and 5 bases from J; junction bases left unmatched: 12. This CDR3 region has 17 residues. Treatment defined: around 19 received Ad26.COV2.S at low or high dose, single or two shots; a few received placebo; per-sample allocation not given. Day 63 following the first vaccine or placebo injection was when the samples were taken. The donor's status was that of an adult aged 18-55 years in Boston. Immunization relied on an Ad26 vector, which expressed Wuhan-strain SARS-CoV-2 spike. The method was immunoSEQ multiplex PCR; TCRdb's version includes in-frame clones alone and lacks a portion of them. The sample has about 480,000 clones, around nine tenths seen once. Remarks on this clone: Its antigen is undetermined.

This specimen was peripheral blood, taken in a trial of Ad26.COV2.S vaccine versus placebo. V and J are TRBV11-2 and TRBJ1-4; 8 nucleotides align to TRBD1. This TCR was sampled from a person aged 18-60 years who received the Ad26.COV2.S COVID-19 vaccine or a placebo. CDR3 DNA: TGTGCCAGCAGCTCGCGACAGGGGTCGACTTTAAATGAAAAACTGTTTTTT. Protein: CASSSRQGSTLNEKLFF.